This TCR beta chain was retrieved from a study of T cell responses to AZD1222 COVID-19 vaccine. As concerns this clone: What it binds is not known.

General study findings and limits: Just a handful of AZD1222 recipients tested seropositive at baseline. Nearly half of spike-specific TCRs reportedly target unmutated variant regions. Distributed over spike, vaccine-associated CD4 TCRs predominated at 160-218 and 743-854. Spike-specific TCRs gained breadth and depth after people received two AZD1222 doses.

V was trimmed by 2 bases and J by 0 bases, leaving 6 bases between them. This CDR3 is 14 amino acids long. Germline CDR1 SGHTA, CDR2 FQGNSA. Clones were read by immunoSEQ multiplex PCR, and TCRdb kept only the in-frame ones, dropping some. This table has around 100,000 clones, 88% appearing once. This clonotype was sampled from an adult in good health. The chain has TRBV7-2 and TRBJ2-3; D is unclear. The source was peripheral blood, collected on day 0 of AZD1222 vaccination. CDR3 nucleotide sequence: TGTGCCAGCAGCTTAACGGTTAGCACAGATACGCAGTATTTT. Translation gives CASSLTVSTDTQYF.